The entry that follows covers one T cell receptor beta chain sequence. Its antigen is undetermined. This sample is drawn from a study of a mutant IDH1 vaccine in newly diagnosed glioma. On the study more broadly: Therapy received beforehand was radiotherapy, temozolomide, or both, with most patients given both.

Trimming left V 2 bases short and J 2 bases short, with 9 bases between. Looked up from germline, CDR1 is SGHTA and CDR2 is FQGTGA. The CDR3 has 14 amino acids. Using immunoSEQ multiplex PCR, the repertoire was profiled, and TCRdb retains in-frame clones only, with some absent. The table has roughly 51,000 clones, about 81% seen once. Time point noted: week 23, last vaccination. It was 300 ug of mutant IDH1 20-mer peptide that made up each vaccine dose, given with topical imiquimod. This sequence joins TRBV7-3 and TRBJ1-2, with unresolved D. Material: PBMCs, obtained from a glioma patient whose treatment included an IDH1 peptide vaccine. This receptor was taken from a middle-aged woman with glioma. Some clones in this sample may be carry-over from other donors' samples. In nucleotides, the CDR3 is TGTGCCAGCAGCTTATCTCCGGAAAACTATGGCTACACCTTC. Its protein is CASSLSPENYGYTF.